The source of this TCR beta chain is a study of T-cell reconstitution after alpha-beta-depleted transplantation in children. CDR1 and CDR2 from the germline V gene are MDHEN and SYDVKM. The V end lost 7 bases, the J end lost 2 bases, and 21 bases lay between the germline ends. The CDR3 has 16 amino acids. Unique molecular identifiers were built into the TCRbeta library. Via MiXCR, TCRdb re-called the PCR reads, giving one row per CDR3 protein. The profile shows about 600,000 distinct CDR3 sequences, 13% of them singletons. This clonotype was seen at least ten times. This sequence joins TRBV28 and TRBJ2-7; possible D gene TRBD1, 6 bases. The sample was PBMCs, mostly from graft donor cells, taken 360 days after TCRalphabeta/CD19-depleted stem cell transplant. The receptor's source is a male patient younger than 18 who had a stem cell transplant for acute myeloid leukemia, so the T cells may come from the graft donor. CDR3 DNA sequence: TGTGCCAGCAAACCCCCCGGGACACGAATAACCTACGAGCAGTACTTC. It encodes CASKPPGTRITYEQYF.